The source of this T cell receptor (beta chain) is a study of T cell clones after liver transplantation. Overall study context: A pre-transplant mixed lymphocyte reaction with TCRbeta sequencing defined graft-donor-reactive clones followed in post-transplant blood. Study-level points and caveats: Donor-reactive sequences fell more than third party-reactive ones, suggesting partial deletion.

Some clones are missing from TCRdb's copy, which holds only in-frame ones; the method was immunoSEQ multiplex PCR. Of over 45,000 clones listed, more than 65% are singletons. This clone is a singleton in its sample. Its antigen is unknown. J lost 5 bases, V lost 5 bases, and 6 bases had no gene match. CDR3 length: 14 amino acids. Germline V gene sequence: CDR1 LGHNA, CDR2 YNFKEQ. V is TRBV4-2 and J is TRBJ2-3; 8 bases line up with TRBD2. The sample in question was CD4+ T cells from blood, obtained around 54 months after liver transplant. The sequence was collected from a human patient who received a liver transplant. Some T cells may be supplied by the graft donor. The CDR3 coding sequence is TGTGCCAGCAGCGAGACCGGGGGGGAAGATACGCAGTATTTT. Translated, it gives CASSETGGEDTQYF.